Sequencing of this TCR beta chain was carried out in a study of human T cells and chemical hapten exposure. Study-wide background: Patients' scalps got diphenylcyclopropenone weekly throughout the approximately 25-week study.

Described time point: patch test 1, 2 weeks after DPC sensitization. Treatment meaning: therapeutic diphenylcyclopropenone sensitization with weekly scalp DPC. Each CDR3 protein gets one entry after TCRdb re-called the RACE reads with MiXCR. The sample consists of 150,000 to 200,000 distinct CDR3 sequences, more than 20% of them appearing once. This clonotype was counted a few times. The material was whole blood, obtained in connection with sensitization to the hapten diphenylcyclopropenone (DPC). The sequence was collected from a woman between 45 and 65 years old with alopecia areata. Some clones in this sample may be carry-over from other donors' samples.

The CDR3 nucleotides are TGCGCCAGCAGCTTACAGAACTCGGTTAATGAGCAGTTCTTC. Translated, it gives CASSLQNSVNEQFF. The chain uses TRBV5-1 and TRBJ2-1; D unresolved. Trimming removed 2 bases at V and 7 bases at J, with 13 bases between. The CDR3 extends over 14 amino acids. Germline V CDR1 and CDR2: SGHRS, YFSETQ.